This is a list of T cell receptor beta chains from one sample in a study of long-term antiretroviral therapy in people with HIV. Some clones are missing from TCRdb's copy, which holds only in-frame ones; the method was immunoSEQ multiplex PCR. The data hold 20,000 to 30,000 clones, with just over 85% observed a single time. The source was unsorted PBMCs, collected around 4.6 years after starting antiretroviral therapy. Receptors were obtained from a man aged 25 to 45 with HIV. CDR3s include the opening cysteine and the closing phenylalanine or tryptophan. A D gene is named only where the DNA matches it firmly. The size of a clone is reported for some rows only, either as once, few or many, or as a class for expanded clones.

length,J,V,D,size,CDR3,DNA
15,TRBJ1-5,TRBV19,NA,NA,CASSVNGELNQPQHF,TGTGCCAGTAGTGTAAACGGGGAACTAAATCAGCCCCAGCATTTT
14,TRBJ2-3,TRBV6-5,NA,NA,CASSYAESTDTQYF,TGTGCCAGCAGTTACGCGGAGTCCACAGATACGCAGTATTTT
14,TRBJ1-2,TRBV9,NA,once,CASSQIRGAGGYTF,TGTGCCAGCAGCCAAATCAGGGGAGCGGGCGGCTACACCTTC
12,TRBJ1-5,TRBV6-5,NA,NA,CASRTGNQPQHF,TGTGCCAGCAGAACAGGGAATCAGCCCCAGCATTTT
11,TRBJ2-1,TRBV7-2,NA,NA,CASSLMNEQFF,TGTGCCAGCAGCCTCATGAATGAGCAGTTCTTC
13,TRBJ2-7,TRBV9,TRBD1,NA,CASSLQTGNEQYF,TGTGCCAGCAGCCTACAGACAGGGAACGAGCAGTACTTC
15,TRBJ2-2,TRBV28,TRBD2,NA,CASSFVGLVPGELFF,TGTGCCAGCAGTTTCGTCGGACTAGTCCCCGGGGAGCTGTTTTTT
13,TRBJ1-4,TRBV6-5,NA,NA,CASGPRGGEKLFF,TGTGCCAGCGGCCCCCGAGGAGGTGAAAAACTGTTTTTT
15,TRBJ2-1,TRBV9,TRBD2,NA,CASREGLAEYNEQFF,TGTGCCAGCCGGGAGGGACTAGCGGAATACAATGAGCAGTTCTTC
14,TRBJ2-5,TRBV18,TRBD1,NA,CASSPRQGKETQYF,TGTGCCAGCTCACCGAGACAGGGCAAAGAGACCCAGTACTTC
17,TRBJ2-2,TRBV4-3,NA,NA,CASSQVSGGLRTGELFF,TGCGCCAGCAGCCAAGTATCCGGGGGGCTGAGAACCGGGGAGCTGTTTTTT
12,TRBJ2-7,TRBV6-5,TRBD1,NA,CASSWTGYEQYF,TGTGCCAGCAGTTGGACAGGCTACGAGCAGTACTTC